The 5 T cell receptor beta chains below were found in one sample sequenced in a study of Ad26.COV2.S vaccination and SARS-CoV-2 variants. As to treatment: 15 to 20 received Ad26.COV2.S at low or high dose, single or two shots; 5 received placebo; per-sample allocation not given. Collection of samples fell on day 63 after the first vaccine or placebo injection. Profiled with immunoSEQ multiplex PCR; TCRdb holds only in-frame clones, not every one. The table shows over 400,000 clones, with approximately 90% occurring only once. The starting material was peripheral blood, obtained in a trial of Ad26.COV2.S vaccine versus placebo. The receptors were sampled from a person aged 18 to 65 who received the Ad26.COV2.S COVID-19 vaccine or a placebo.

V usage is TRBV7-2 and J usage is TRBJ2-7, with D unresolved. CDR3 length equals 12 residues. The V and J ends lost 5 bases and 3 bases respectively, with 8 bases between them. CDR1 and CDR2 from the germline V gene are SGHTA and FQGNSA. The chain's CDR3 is CASSPDLYEQYF. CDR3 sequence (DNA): TGTGCCAGCAGCCCCGACCTCTACGAGCAGTACTTC.

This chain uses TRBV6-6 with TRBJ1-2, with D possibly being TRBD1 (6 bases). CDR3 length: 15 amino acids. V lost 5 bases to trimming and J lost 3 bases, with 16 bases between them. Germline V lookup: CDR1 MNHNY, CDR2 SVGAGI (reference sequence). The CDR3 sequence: CASSRPGVNDYGYTF. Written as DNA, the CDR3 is TGTGCCAGCAGTCGCCCAGGGGTAAACGACTATGGCTACACCTTC.

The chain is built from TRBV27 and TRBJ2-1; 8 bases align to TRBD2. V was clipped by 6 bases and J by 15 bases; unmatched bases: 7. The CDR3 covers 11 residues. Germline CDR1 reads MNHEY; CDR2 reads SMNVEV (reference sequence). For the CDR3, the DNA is TGTGCCAGCAGCACGGGGGGGCCTCTGTTCTTC. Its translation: CASSTGGPLFF.

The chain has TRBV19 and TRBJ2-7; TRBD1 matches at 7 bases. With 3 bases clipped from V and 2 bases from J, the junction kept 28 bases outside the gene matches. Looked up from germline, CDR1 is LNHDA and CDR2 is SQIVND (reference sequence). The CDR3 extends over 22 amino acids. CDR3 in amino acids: CASSIMYPPRGTAAAITYEQYF. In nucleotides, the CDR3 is TGTGCCAGTAGTATTATGTACCCCCCACGAGGGACAGCAGCAGCTATAACCTACGAGCAGTACTTC.

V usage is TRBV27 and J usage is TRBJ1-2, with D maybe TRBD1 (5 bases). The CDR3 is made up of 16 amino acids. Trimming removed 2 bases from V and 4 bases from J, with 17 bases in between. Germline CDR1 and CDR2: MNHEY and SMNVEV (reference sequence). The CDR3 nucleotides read TGTGCCAGCAGTTTAGGCCGGCGGGGGTCGGTCTATGGCTACACCTTC. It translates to CASSLGRRGSVYGYTF.